What follows are 23 T cell receptor beta chains derived from one specimen sequenced in a study of brain T cells in children with intractable seizures. TCRdb's copy holds only in-frame clones and misses some; the assay was immunoSEQ multiplex PCR. The data contain just under 65,000 clones, approximately 95% of them seen just once; the ten biggest clones take up roughly 0.38%. The input for sequencing was peripheral blood, taken at surgery. These receptor sequences come from a boy in the first two years of life with focal cortical dysplasia and intractable seizures.

The gene calls are TRBV28 and TRBJ2-5; 10 nucleotides match TRBD2. There are 17 residues in the CDR3. J lost 4 bases, V lost 3 bases, and 11 bases had no gene match. Germline CDR1 MDHEN, CDR2 SYDVKM. The CDR3: CASSLGLTSGSAETQYF. CDR3 in DNA: TGTGCCAGCAGTTTGGGATTGACTAGCGGGTCTGCAGAGACCCAGTACTTC. The full variable domain, rest sourced from reference TRBV28 and TRBJ2-5, is DVKVTQSSRYLVKRTGEKVFLECVQDMDHENMFWYRQDPGLGLRLIYFSYDVKMKEKGDIPEGYSVSREKKERFSLILESASTNQTSMYLCASSLGLTSGSAETQYFGPGTRLLVL.

V gene TRBV18 combines with J gene TRBJ2-3, with D unresolved. This CDR3 region has 16 residues. In germline, CDR1 is KGHSH, CDR2 LQKENI. V gave up 3 bases and J gave up 4 bases, with 17 bases separating them. CDR3 nucleotides: TGTGCCAGCTCACCGTCGACGTCAGCGAGCGCAGATACGCAGTATTTT. The encoded protein is CASSPSTSASADTQYF.

This clone was seen a single time. The J gene is TRBJ2-3, the V gene TRBV7-2; D unresolved. The germline V gene encodes CDR1 SGHTA and CDR2 FQGNSA. This CDR3 is 13 amino acids long. Trimming cost V 8 bases and J 4 bases, with 13 bases left between them. The CDR3 here is CASHFPASDTQYF. The CDR3 DNA follows: TGTGCCAGCCACTTTCCGGCATCAGATACGCAGTATTTT.

V and J are TRBV6-1 and TRBJ1-6; a possible D gene is TRBD1 (5 bases). Germline values: CDR1 MNHNS, CDR2 SASEGT. This CDR3 has 16 residues. With 1 base removed from V and 2 bases from J, the gap between germline ends came to 9 bases. CDR3 in amino acids: CASSEVAGPYNSPLHF. For the CDR3, the DNA is TGTGCCAGCAGTGAAGTGGCAGGGCCCTATAATTCACCCCTCCACTTT.

This rearrangement joins TRBV25-1 to TRBJ2-1; the match to TRBD1 covers 8 bases. This CDR3 has 13 residues. Trimming cost V 5 bases and J 6 bases; bases outside gene matches: 3. Germline V CDR1 and CDR2: MGHDK, SYGVNS. This chain's CDR3 is CASSTGGFNEQFF. The CDR3 DNA is TGTGCCAGCAGTACAGGGGGTTTCAATGAGCAGTTCTTC.

The chain combines TRBV7-2 with TRBJ2-3, with D tentatively TRBD1 (5 bases). The CDR3 contains 15 residues. CDR1 SGHTA and CDR2 FQGNSA come from the germline V gene. V was trimmed by 4 bases and J by 2 bases, leaving 13 bases between them. The CDR3: CASSSLRVPTDTQYF. CDR3 sequence (DNA): TGTGCCAGCAGCTCGCTCAGGGTCCCCACAGATACGCAGTATTTT. Full variable domain (missing parts from reference TRBV7-2 and TRBJ2-3): GAGVSQSPSNKVTEKGKDVELRCDPISGHTALYWYRQSLGQGLEFLIYFQGNSAPDKSGLPSDRFSAERTGGSVSTLTIQRTQQEDSAVYLCASSSLRVPTDTQYFGPGTRLTVL.

J is TRBJ2-3 and V is TRBV27; tentative D call: TRBD1 (5 bases). Trimming stripped 4 bases from V and 2 bases from J, with 13 bases between. Germline lookup yields CDR1 MNHEY and CDR2 SMNVEV (reference sequence). This CDR3 is 15 amino acids long. Here the CDR3 reads CASSWGPSATDTQYF. CDR3 DNA: TGTGCCAGCAGTTGGGGCCCCTCGGCCACAGATACGCAGTATTTT.

The chain employs TRBV4-2 and TRBJ2-3, with D perhaps TRBD2 (5 bases). CDR1 is LGHNA, CDR2 YNFKEQ, per germline. There are 15 residues in the CDR3. Trimming cost V 0 bases and J 3 bases, with 10 bases left between them. The CDR3 loop is CASSQDSGSTDTQYF. CDR3 DNA: TGTGCCAGCAGCCAAGACAGCGGATCTACAGATACGCAGTATTTT.

This chain uses TRBV3-1 (or the pseudogene TRBV3-2) with TRBJ2-7; D uncertain. The CDR3 loop spans 12 amino acids. Germline CDR1 reads LGHDT; CDR2 reads YNNKEL (reference sequence). V was trimmed by 5 bases and J by 0 bases, leaving 5 bases between them. The CDR3 DNA reads TGTGCCAGCAGCTCTCTCTCCTACGAGCAGTACTTC. As protein: CASSSLSYEQYF.

The V gene is TRBV7-6, the J gene TRBJ1-4; D not resolved. The CDR3 loop spans 14 amino acids. Germline-derived CDR1 and CDR2 are SGHVS and FNYEAQ. V was pared by 2 bases and J by 4 bases, with 8 bases between. The CDR3, as DNA: TGTGCCAGCAGCTTACGTCCTCTTAATGAAAAACTGTTTTTT. Its translation: CASSLRPLNEKLFF. The whole variable domain, filled in from reference TRBV7-6 and TRBJ1-4, reads GAGVSQSPRYKVTKRGQDVALRCDPISGHVSLYWYRQALGQGPEFLTYFNYEAQQDKSGLPNDRFSAERPEGSISTLTIQRTEQRDSAMYRCASSLRPLNEKLFFGSGTQLSVL.

The V and J genes are TRBV14 and TRBJ2-1; D ambiguous. The CDR3 runs to 17 residues. Germline V lookup: CDR1 SGHDN, CDR2 FVKESK. Trimming cost V 0 bases and J 5 bases, with 17 bases left between them. This CDR3 is CASSQDFGPAGDNEQFF. The CDR3 bases are TGTGCCAGCAGCCAAGATTTCGGACCCGCCGGAGACAATGAGCAGTTCTTC.

The table lists this clone with a count of one. This sequence joins TRBV7-9 and TRBJ2-7, with D possibly being TRBD1 or TRBD2 (5 bases each). Deletions cut 1 base from V and 6 bases from J, with 13 bases between. This CDR3 has 14 residues. Germline CDR1 is SEHNR and CDR2 is FQNEAQ (reference sequence). CDR3 DNA sequence: TGTGCCAGCAGCTTAGGGGACCTCCGATCCGAGCAGTACTTC. Encoded protein: CASSLGDLRSEQYF.

The chain links TRBV28 to TRBJ2-4, with D perhaps being TRBD1 or TRBD2 (5 bases each). Trimming took 6 bases from V and 6 from J, leaving 9 bases between them. This CDR3 region has 12 residues. The germline V gene has CDR1 MDHEN and CDR2 SYDVKM. The CDR3 DNA reads TGTGCCAGCAGGTACGGGACAAACATTCAGTACTTC. This encodes CASRYGTNIQYF.

This clone occurred once. This rearrangement joins TRBV7-6 to TRBJ2-3, with D perhaps being TRBD1 or TRBD2 (5 bases each). The germline V and J ends were trimmed by 2 bases and 2 bases, with 17 bases remaining between them. The CDR3 contains 17 residues. Germline assignment: CDR1 SGHVS and CDR2 FNYEAQ. The CDR3: CASSLLAGDPDTDTQYF. The CDR3 DNA follows: TGTGCCAGCAGCTTATTGGCCGGGGACCCCGACACAGATACGCAGTATTTT.

This clone appeared once. This chain uses TRBV7-6 with TRBJ2-2; 8 positions agree with TRBD1. With V trimmed by 5 bases and J by 0 bases, 5 bases remained unmatched. Germline loops: CDR1 SGHVS, CDR2 FNYEAQ. The CDR3 covers 16 residues. CDR3 bases: TGTGCCAGCAGCCCCCAGACAGGGGCGAACACCGGGGAGCTGTTTTTT. It yields the protein CASSPQTGANTGELFF.

This chain links TRBV5-4 with TRBJ1-6, with D tentatively TRBD1 (6 bases). Trimming left V 3 bases short and J 14 bases short, with 24 bases between. The CDR3 has 16 amino acids. Looked up from germline, CDR1 is SGHNT and CDR2 is YYREEE (reference sequence). The CDR3 DNA sequence: TGTGCCAGCAGCTCGGATCCGGGTCCTTCAGGGGCGGCCCTCCACTTT. This translates into CASSSDPGPSGAALHF.

The genes are TRBV5-1 and TRBJ2-3; weak D call: TRBD1 (6 bases). V lost 0 bases, J lost 2 bases, and 16 bases lay in between. Germline lookup yields CDR1 SGHRS and CDR2 YFSETQ. CDR3 size: 17 residues. Here the CDR3 reads CASSLVLDSPSTDTQYF. CDR3 DNA sequence: TGCGCCAGCAGCTTGGTGTTGGACAGTCCTTCCACAGATACGCAGTATTTT.

The chain links TRBV6-2 or TRBV6-3 to TRBJ1-2; a weak D match, TRBD1 (5 bases). This CDR3 has 13 residues. Trimming removed 2 bases at V and 4 bases at J, with 8 bases between. Per germline, CDR1 MNHEY and CDR2 SVGEGT. The CDR3 sequence is CASSYGAIYGYTF. Written as DNA, the CDR3 is TGTGCCAGCAGTTACGGGGCCATCTATGGCTACACCTTC.

The rearrangement uses TRBV5-6 and TRBJ1-3; the match to TRBD1 covers 7 bases. Germline loops: CDR1 SGHDT, CDR2 YYEEEE. The CDR3 extends over 15 amino acids. V lost 4 bases to trimming and J lost 0 bases; unmatched junction nucleotides: 4. CDR3 protein: CASSHGTVSGNTIYF. DNA for the CDR3: TGTGCCAGCAGCCACGGGACAGTCTCTGGAAACACCATATATTTT.

The genes are TRBV7-9 and TRBJ1-2; the match to TRBD1 covers 8 bases. Germline V gives CDR1 SEHNR, CDR2 FQNEAQ (reference sequence). V lost 6 bases and J lost 4; bases outside the gene matches: 7. CDR3 length: 14 residues. The CDR3 sequence: CASSFGQGIYGYTF. The DNA for the CDR3 is TGTGCCAGCAGTTTTGGACAGGGAATCTATGGCTACACCTTC. Filled out from reference TRBV7-9 and TRBJ1-2, the complete variable domain reads DTGVSQNPRHKITKRGQNVTFRCDPISEHNRLYWYRQTLGQGPEFLTYFQNEAQLEKSRLLSDRFSAERPKGSFSTLEIQRTEQGDSAMYLCASSFGQGIYGYTFGSGTRLTVV.

The chain has TRBV9 and TRBJ2-3; possibly TRBD1 or TRBD2 for D (5 bases each). CDR3 length: 15 amino acids. V was trimmed by 0 bases and J by 6 bases, leaving 14 bases between them. Germline V gene lookup returns CDR1 SGDLS and CDR2 YYNGEE. The CDR3 nucleotides are TGTGCCAGCAGCGTAGGAGGGACCCCCGGGGATACGCAGTATTTT. Its protein product is CASSVGGTPGDTQYF.

V and J are TRBV2 and TRBJ1-2; D is unresolved. From germline, CDR1 is SNHLY and CDR2 FYNNEI. This CDR3 has 12 amino acids. V lost 4 bases and J 7 bases, leaving 10 bases between the germline ends. The CDR3 coding sequence is TGTGCCAGCAGTGCCTGGCGGGGTGGCTACACCTTC. It codes for CASSAWRGGYTF.

The chain is built from TRBV5-4 and TRBJ2-7, with D tentatively TRBD1 or TRBD2 (5 bases each). Germline loops: CDR1 SGHNT, CDR2 YYREEE (reference sequence). V dropped 2 bases and J dropped 2 bases, with 11 bases sitting between them. This CDR3 contains 14 residues. The CDR3 is CASSFGTNTYEQYF. The CDR3 region has the DNA TGTGCCAGCAGCTTCGGGACGAATACCTACGAGCAGTACTTC.